The next 18 T cell receptor beta chains were all read from a single sample in a study of T cell responses to AZD1222 COVID-19 vaccine. Assay: immunoSEQ multiplex PCR; the TCRdb copy retains only in-frame clones and omits some. Among 120,000 or so clones listed, approximately 87% were seen once. The sequenced sample was peripheral blood, obtained on day 0 of AZD1222 vaccination. The receptors shown here come from an adult in good health.

V and J are TRBV5-1 and TRBJ1-1; D is unresolved. V was pared by 0 bases and J by 7 bases, with 10 bases between. The germline CDR1 and CDR2 sequences are SGHRS and YFSETQ. The CDR3 covers 13 residues. The DNA for the CDR3 is TGCGCCAGCAGCTTGGACTTGCTAAGTGAAGCTTTCTTT. Amino acid sequence: CASSLDLLSEAFF.

This CDR3 is CASSYRTALNEKLFF. The CDR3 bases are TGTGCCAGCAGTTACCGCACGGCTTTAAATGAAAAACTGTTTTTT. The chain couples TRBV6-6 to TRBJ1-4, with D hard to call. The germline V gene has CDR1 MNHNY and CDR2 SVGAGI (reference sequence). V was pared by 2 bases and J by 5 bases, with 12 bases between. The CDR3 totals 15 residues.

In this sample, this clone turned up many times. The chain uses TRBV12-3 or TRBV12-4 and TRBJ1-1, with 7 bases aligning to TRBD1. Trimming removed 10 bases from V and 2 bases from J; junction bases left unmatched: 7. The CDR3 consists of 13 residues. As DNA, the CDR3 is TGTGCCACCGCCGGGACAGACAACACTGAAGCTTTCTTT. This translates into CATAGTDNTEAFF.

This clone appeared a single time. The J gene is TRBJ2-1, the V gene TRBV19; D gene ambiguous. V shed 5 bases and J shed 3 bases, with 8 bases lying between them. The CDR3 spans 13 residues. Germline values: CDR1 LNHDA, CDR2 SQIVND (reference sequence). The CDR3 sequence: CASSSKLYNEQFF. DNA for the CDR3: TGTGCCAGTAGTTCGAAACTCTACAATGAGCAGTTCTTC.

The rearrangement joins TRBV7-9 to TRBJ1-4, with TRBD1 as a possible D gene (6 bases). The V gene's germline CDR1 is SEHNR and CDR2 FQNEAQ (reference sequence). There are 15 residues in the CDR3. V lost 5 bases and J lost 7, with 17 bases in between. CDR3 sequence reads: CASSASRGSLEKLFF. Written as DNA, the CDR3 is TGTGCCAGCAGCGCCTCCAGGGGCTCTCTTGAAAAACTGTTTTTT.

This clone was observed a handful of times. This chain uses TRBV30 with TRBJ2-7, with 8 positions matching TRBD2. Germline CDR1 GTSNPN, CDR2 SVGIG (reference sequence). The V segment lost 0 bases and the J segment 3 bases; nucleotides outside the gene matches: 19. The CDR3 is 19 residues long. The CDR3 nucleotides read TGTGCCTGGAGTGTACTGGACGGGAGGGCCCTAAGGGGGGGCTACGAGCAGTACTTC. Residues: CAWSVLDGRALRGGYEQYF.

This clone has just one count. The chain carries TRBV11-1 and TRBJ2-7; D uncertain. With 7 bases removed from V and 7 bases from J, the gap between germline ends came to 17 bases. The CDR3 has 13 amino acids. Germline CDR1 is SGHAT and CDR2 is FQDESV (reference sequence). The CDR3 nucleotides read TGTGCCAGCACCCGGTCCCCCGGGTTGGAGCAGTACTTC. Its protein product is CASTRSPGLEQYF.

This chain's CDR3 is CASSQKAQYTDTQYF. The CDR3, as DNA: TGCGCCAGCAGCCAAAAGGCGCAGTACACAGATACGCAGTATTTT. The chain combines TRBV4-1 with TRBJ2-3; D is undetermined. CDR3 length equals 15 residues. Trimming left V 2 bases short and J 2 bases short, with 11 bases between. Germline CDR1 MGHRA, CDR2 YSYEKL.

This chain connects TRBV2 to TRBJ1-4; no reliable D call. The CDR3 runs 14 residues. Per germline, CDR1 SNHLY and CDR2 FYNNEI. Deletions cut 2 bases from V and 5 bases from J, with 9 bases between. For the CDR3, the DNA is TGTGCCAGCAGTGAAACTTTACAAAATGAAAAACTGTTTTTT. It translates to CASSETLQNEKLFF. The full variable domain, rest sourced from reference TRBV2 and TRBJ1-4, is EPEVTQTPSHQVTQMGQEVILRCVPISNHLYFYWYRQILGQKVEFLVSFYNNEISEKSEIFDDQFSVERPDGSNFTLKIRSTKLEDSAMYFCASSETLQNEKLFFGSGTQLSVL.

The chain carries TRBV10-3 and TRBJ2-2, with D possibly matching TRBD1 (6 bases). Trimming cost V 10 bases and J 8 bases, with 26 bases left between them. Germline V CDR1 and CDR2: ENHRY, SYGVKD. The CDR3 extends over 16 amino acids. The CDR3 protein is CATAEVNRVVSGELFF. In nucleotides, the CDR3 is TGTGCCACCGCAGAAGTCAACAGGGTCGTGTCGGGGGAGCTGTTTTTT.

The table lists this clone with a few counts. This rearrangement joins TRBV7-9 to TRBJ1-3, with 9 bases fitting TRBD1. Trimming at V came to 10 bases and at J to 8 bases, leaving 6 bases not matched to a gene. CDR1 SEHNR and CDR2 FQNEAQ come from the germline V gene (reference sequence). CDR3 length: 12 residues. CDR3 in DNA: TGTGCCACCGGGACAGGGAGGGACACCATATATTTT. It specifies CATGTGRDTIYF.

The chain links TRBV23-1 to TRBJ1-1; no definite D call. TRBV23-1 counts as an open reading frame of uncertain function. Trimming removed 0 bases at V and 2 bases at J, with 16 bases between. This CDR3 is built from 17 residues. The CDR3 is CASSQSLPPSQNTEAFF. The CDR3 DNA follows: TGCGCCAGCAGTCAATCTCTGCCACCCAGCCAAAACACTGAAGCTTTCTTT.

The CDR3 loop is CASSLMDISNQPQHF. As DNA, the CDR3 is TGTGCCAGCAGTTTAATGGACATTAGCAATCAGCCCCAGCATTTT. The chain is built from TRBV28 and TRBJ1-5; possible D gene TRBD1, 5 bases. This CDR3 contains 15 residues. The V gene lost 2 bases and the J gene lost 0 bases, with 8 bases spanning the gap. The germline CDR1 and CDR2 sequences are MDHEN and SYDVKM. Combining the CDR3 with reference TRBV28 and TRBJ1-5 gives the whole variable domain DVKVTQSSRYLVKRTGEKVFLECVQDMDHENMFWYRQDPGLGLRLIYFSYDVKMKEKGDIPEGYSVSREKKERFSLILESASTNQTSMYLCASSLMDISNQPQHFGDGTRLSIL.

CDR3 nucleotides: TGTGCCTGGAGTGTTTCCGGATCCAGGGTTGGTGGCTACACCTTC. Its protein is CAWSVSGSRVGGYTF. The rearrangement uses TRBV30 and TRBJ1-2, with D perhaps matching TRBD1 (5 bases). Germline CDR1 reads GTSNPN; CDR2 reads SVGIG (reference sequence). The CDR3 covers 15 residues. V dropped 0 bases and J dropped 7 bases, with 18 bases sitting between them.

The chain joins TRBV19 to TRBJ1-5; no clear D. Germline loops: CDR1 LNHDA, CDR2 SQIVND (reference sequence). The CDR3 covers 15 residues. Trimming pared 3 bases from V and 2 bases from J, leaving 11 bases between. The CDR3 loop reads CASSMVAGGNQPQHF. The CDR3 region has the DNA TGTGCCAGTAGTATGGTCGCCGGTGGCAATCAGCCCCAGCATTTT.

The rearrangement links TRBV3-1 (or the pseudogene TRBV3-2) to TRBJ2-7, with D perhaps assigned TRBD1 or TRBD2 (6 bases each). V was pared by 2 bases and J by 2 bases, with 13 bases between. The germline gives CDR1 LGHDT, CDR2 YNNKEL (reference sequence). The CDR3 covers 15 residues. The CDR3 is CASSQFAGHTYEQYF. The CDR3 DNA is TGTGCCAGCAGCCAATTTGCGGGACACACCTACGAGCAGTACTTC.

The CDR3 sequence is CASSHESGGSYEQYF. The CDR3 bases are TGTGCCAGCAGCCACGAAAGCGGGGGATCCTACGAGCAGTACTTC. The chain employs TRBV3-1 (or the pseudogene TRBV3-2) and TRBJ2-7; 8 nucleotides line up with TRBD2. Trimming took 3 bases from V and 1 from J; bases not matched to a gene: 5. The CDR3 contains 15 residues. Germline loops: CDR1 LGHDT, CDR2 YNNKEL (reference sequence).

The chain carries TRBV18 and TRBJ2-7; D unclear. The CDR3 has 14 amino acids. Germline V gene lookup returns CDR1 KGHSH and CDR2 LQKENI. The V and J ends lost 2 bases and 3 bases respectively, with 11 bases between them. In DNA, the CDR3 is TGTGCCAGCTCACCAGGGATGATAGACTACGAGCAGTACTTC. It is translated as CASSPGMIDYEQYF.